The 5 T cell receptor beta chains below were found in one sample sequenced in a study of CD8+CD57+ T cells in acquired aplastic anemia. The TCR beta profiling, which covered VDJ combination and CDR3 sequence, was carried out using genomic DNA as the template. Each CDR3 protein is one row after TCRdb ran MiXCR on the reads. This table holds a few hundred thousand distinct CDR3 sequences, around 82% found once. Patients included in sequencing had previously demonstrated CD8+CD57+ cell expansion by flow cytometry. The specimen was sorted CD4+, CD8+, or CD8+CD57+ T cells (not recorded which) from PBMCs. The source of these receptors is a human donor with aplastic anemia.

This clonotype showed up just once. No DNA is shown, since the ends of the CDR3 on it are uncertain; the CDR3 is the one TCRdb lists. The genes are TRBV9 and TRBJ2-3. The CDR3 length equals 14 residues, ends included. In germline, CDR1 is SGDLS, CDR2 YYNGEE. The CDR3 is CASSVGCDTQYFYF.

This clonotype was counted between two and nine times. The gene calls are TRBV15 and TRBJ1-2, with a weak D call TRBD1 (5 bases). The CDR3 has 15 amino acids. The V and J ends lost 3 bases and 4 bases respectively, with 15 bases between them. CDR1 LNHNV and CDR2 YYDKDF come from the germline V gene (reference sequence). The CDR3 region is CATSSGTGNVYGYTF. CDR3 nucleotides: TGTGCCACCAGCAGTGGTACAGGCAACGTCTATGGCTACACCTTC.

About this clonotype itself: One junction end does not reproduce the germline sequence, and a read error may be involved. The chain employs TRBV5-6 and TRBJ1-1; D is perhaps TRBD1 (5 bases). The CDR3 totals 14 residues. Germline V gives CDR1 SGHDT, CDR2 YYEEEE. The CDR3 DNA reads as TGTGCCACCAGCTTGGGGGAGGGGTGGTCTGAAGCTTTCTTT. Its translation is CATSLGEGWSEAFF. The complete variable domain, with remaining parts taken from reference TRBV5-6 and TRBJ1-1, reads DAGVTQSPTHLIKTRGQQVTLRCSPKSGHDTVSWYQQALGQGPQFIFQYYEEEERQRGNFPDRFSGHQFPNYSSELNVNALLLGDSALYLCATSLGEGWSEAFFGQGTRLTVV.

This clonotype was seen at least ten times. This sequence joins TRBV20-1 and TRBJ1-1, with D possibly matching TRBD1 (5 bases). V gave up 1 base and J gave up 3 bases, with 9 bases separating them. Germline values: CDR1 DFQATT, CDR2 SNEGSKA (reference sequence). The CDR3 runs to 13 residues. The CDR3 DNA is TGCAGTGCTAGAGGTCAGGGTGACACTGAAGCTTTCTTT. Encoded protein: CSARGQGDTEAFF.

This clonotype has just a few counts. The rearrangement joins TRBV11-1 to TRBJ2-7, with no clear D. Trimming stripped 5 bases from V and 1 base from J, with 27 bases between. The CDR3 is 19 amino acids. Germline V CDR1 and CDR2: SGHAT, FQDESV (reference sequence). CDR3 DNA sequence: TGTGCCAGCAGCGCCCGTCCGCAAGAGCAATCAGCCCTTTCCTACGAGCAGTACGTC. Translated: CASSARPQEQSALSYEQYV.